This T cell receptor (beta chain) was obtained from a study of blood T cell repertoires in COVID-19. Study background: PBMCs, B-cell-depleted T cells, or T cells provided the cDNA or gDNA that made up the material.

CDR3 length equals 18 residues. V was trimmed by 0 bases and J by 2 bases, leaving 21 bases between them. CDR1 and CDR2 (germline): SGHKS, YYEKEE (reference sequence). Clones were read by immunoSEQ multiplex PCR, and TCRdb kept only the in-frame ones, dropping some. The data hold roughly 250,000 clones, with 85% to 95% observed a single time. Participant age was roughly 18 to 89 years, and participants resided in fewer than 25 US areas. Participants reported their clinical history, and cohort assignment relied on those reports. This clone was found a few times. The clonotype was recovered from a woman aged 18-30 years who had recovered from COVID-19. The chain uses TRBV5-5 and TRBJ2-7; tentatively, D is TRBD1 (6 bases). Sequenced sample: PBMCs or T cells enriched from blood (not recorded which). The CDR3 protein is CASSLGARGRSGTYEQYF. CDR3 coding DNA: TGTGCCAGCAGCTTGGGGGCTAGGGGGAGATCTGGGACCTACGAGCAGTACTTC.